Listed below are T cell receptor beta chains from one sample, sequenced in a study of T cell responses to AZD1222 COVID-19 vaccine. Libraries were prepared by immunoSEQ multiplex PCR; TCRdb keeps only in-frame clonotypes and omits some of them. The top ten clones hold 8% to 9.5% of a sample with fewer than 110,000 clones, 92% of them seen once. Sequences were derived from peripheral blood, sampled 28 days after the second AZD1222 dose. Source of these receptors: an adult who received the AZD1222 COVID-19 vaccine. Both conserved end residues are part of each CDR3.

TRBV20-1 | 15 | CSAIEGTGGMDTQYF
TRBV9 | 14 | CASNRQGVADTQYF
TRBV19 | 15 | CASSPDRGRHNEQFF
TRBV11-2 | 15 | CASSQTRAVNTEAFF
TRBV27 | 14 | CASSRTGMGYGYTF
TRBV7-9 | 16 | CASSQQYAGAAYEQYF
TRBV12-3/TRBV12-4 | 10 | CASGYDEQFF
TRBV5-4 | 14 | CASSIPGQGAPLHF
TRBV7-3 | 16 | CASSPGTSGTQETQYF
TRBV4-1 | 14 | CASSHRQNTGELFF
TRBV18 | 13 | CASSQGARTEAFF
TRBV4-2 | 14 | CASSQGQNSYEQYF
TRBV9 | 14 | CASSVAATNEKLFF
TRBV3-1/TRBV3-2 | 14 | CASSQGLENTEAFF
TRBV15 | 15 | CATSRNPQGSETQYF
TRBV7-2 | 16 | CASSSGGRGSYNEQFF
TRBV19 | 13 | CASSSGVRETQYF
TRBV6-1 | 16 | CASSDYPPGQAYEQYF
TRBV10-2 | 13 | CASRRGREETQYF
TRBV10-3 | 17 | CAISESKGTSGMDTQYF
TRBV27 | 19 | CASSLVAGVGTAWYNEQFF
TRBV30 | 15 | CAWSIPGRLDSPLHF
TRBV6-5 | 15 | CASMASGGIIYGYTF
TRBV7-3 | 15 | CASSRAGGSHNEQFF
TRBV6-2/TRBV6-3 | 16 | CASSDRDRSMNTEAFF
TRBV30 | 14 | CAWGSGRAGETQYF
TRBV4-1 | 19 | CASSQDWRGRANSNQPQHF
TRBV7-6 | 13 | CASSLEQATEAFF
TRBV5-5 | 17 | CASSSLPGQGADNEQFF
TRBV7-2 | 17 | CASSLPSSWGANEKLFF
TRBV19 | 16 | CASSIDSSAGGDEQYF
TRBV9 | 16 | CASSVETSVGYNEQFF
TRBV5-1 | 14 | CASSLDSPGPEAFF
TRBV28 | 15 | CASSAQTENTGELFF
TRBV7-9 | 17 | CASSLGSGTARNQPQHF
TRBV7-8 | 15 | CASSLGGTTNEKLFF
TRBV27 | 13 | CASSRLSGNTIYF
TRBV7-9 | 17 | CASSFGGRGGLANTIYF
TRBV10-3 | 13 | CAISGQGNTEAFF
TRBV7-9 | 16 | CASSLALGLSNEKLFF
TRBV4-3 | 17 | CASSQEKRPFSNQPQHF
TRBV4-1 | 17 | CASSQEWTGAWGNTIYF
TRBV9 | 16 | CASSVTPSLGTDTQYF
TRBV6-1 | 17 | CASSENAAPPRGEKLFF
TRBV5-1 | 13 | CASSLEANSPLHF
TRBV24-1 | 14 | CATSDYLAGNEQFF